One sample yielded the 8 T cell receptor beta chains listed below, sequenced in a study of blood T cell repertoires in COVID-19. TCRdb's copy holds only in-frame clones and misses some; the assay was immunoSEQ multiplex PCR. The top ten clones hold roughly 2% of a sample with about 170,000 clones, more than 75% of them seen once. Sequenced input: peripheral blood. These receptors were obtained from a man in his fifties who had recovered from COVID-19.

The V call is TRBV21-1, the J call TRBJ1-4; TRBD1 is the table's D call, not checked against the DNA. TRBV21-1 constitutes a pseudogene. The CDR3 is 13 residues long. Here the CDR3 DNA reads TGTGCCAGCTCCGGGACATTGAGTGAAAAACTGTTTTTT. Its translation: CASSGTLSEKLFF.

V is TRBV5-6 and J is TRBJ1-5; 8 positions agree with TRBD1. This CDR3 region has 17 residues. J gave up 2 bases and V 0 bases, and 7 bases lay outside the gene matches. Germline-derived CDR1 and CDR2 are SGHDT and YYEEEE. The CDR3 sequence: CASSLGPRGQGNQPQHF. In DNA form, the CDR3 reads TGTGCCAGCAGCTTGGGCCCCAGGGGGCAGGGCAATCAGCCCCAGCATTTT.

This rearrangement joins TRBV3-1 (or the pseudogene TRBV3-2) to TRBJ2-2; weak D call: TRBD2 (5 bases). The ends were cut back, 1 base at V and 0 bases at J, with 6 bases in the middle. Germline-derived CDR1 and CDR2 are LGHDT and YNNKEL (reference sequence). This CDR3 region has 15 residues. CDR3 loop: CASSQVTTNTGELFF. The CDR3 nucleotides are TGTGCCAGCAGCCAAGTGACTACGAACACCGGGGAGCTGTTTTTT.

Comment on this clone: A read error may account for a junction end that differs from germline. The rearrangement joins TRBV30 to TRBJ1-4; no definite D call. CDR1 GTSNPN and CDR2 SVGIG come from the germline V gene (reference sequence). The CDR3 loop spans 11 amino acids. The chain's CDR3 is CTWSVEEKLFF. The CDR3 DNA is TGTACCTGGAGTGTGGAGGAAAAACTGTTTTTT. Based on the CDR3 plus reference TRBV30 and TRBJ1-4, the full variable domain is SQTIHQWPATLVQPVGSPLSLECTVEGTSNPNLYWYRQAAGRGLQLLFYSVGIGQISSEVPQNLSASRPQDRQFILSSKKLLLSDSGFYLCTWSVEEKLFFGSGTQLSVL.

The chain has TRBV29-1 and TRBJ1-2, with 9 bases fitting TRBD1. The junction had 11 bases not matched to a gene; V was cut back by 7 bases and J by 8 bases. The CDR3 loop spans 13 amino acids. Germline V gene sequence: CDR1 SQVTM, CDR2 ANQGSEA. The CDR3 DNA is TGCAGCGAGAAGGACAGGGGCCAAGCCGGCTACACCTTC. This gives the protein CSEKDRGQAGYTF.

V and J are TRBV25-1 and TRBJ2-4; D perhaps matches TRBD1 (5 bases). The length of the CDR3 is 15 residues. The germline V gene has CDR1 MGHDK and CDR2 SYGVNS. V lost 6 bases and J 1 base, leaving 13 bases between the germline ends. CDR3 coding DNA: TGTGCCAGCAGACCAGGGTACATTGCCAAAAACATTCAGTACTTC. Its protein is CASRPGYIAKNIQYF.

This chain uses TRBV20-1 with TRBJ2-1, with 7 nucleotides matching TRBD2. CDR3 length: 16 amino acids. Germline CDR1 and CDR2: DFQATT and SNEGSKA (reference sequence). The trim removed 3 bases at V and 4 bases at J, leaving 12 bases unmatched. The CDR3, as DNA: TGCAGTGCTAGTGTTGGCCTAGCGGCGGTTTACAATGAGCAGTTCTTC. The encoded protein is CSASVGLAAVYNEQFF.

This chain connects TRBV9 to TRBJ2-3; 9 bases match TRBD1. The CDR3 consists of 15 residues. From germline, CDR1 is SGDLS and CDR2 YYNGEE. V lost 4 bases, J lost 3 bases, and 6 bases stayed unmatched. The CDR3 bases are TGTGCCAGCAGCATCAGGACAGGGGAGACAGATACGCAGTATTTT. Its protein product is CASSIRTGETDTQYF.